This T cell receptor beta chain was captured by sequencing in a study of T-cell memory formation after mild COVID-19. Study-wide results and caveats: Cross-reactive memory appears to have joined, as suggested by some responding clones showing up in pre-infection memory.

Germline lookup yields CDR1 LGHNA and CDR2 YSLEER. V lost 0 bases and J 5 bases, leaving 11 bases between the germline ends. This CDR3 contains 15 residues. This clonotype has more than one count but fewer than ten. What it recognizes is unknown. TCRdb recomputed calls from the 5' RACE reads with MiXCR, one row per CDR3 protein. The sample includes 110,000 to 150,000 distinct CDR3 sequences, 25% seen only once; the top ten take roughly a quarter. The sequenced sample consisted of PBMCs or a T cell subset sorted from them (not recorded which). The source is an adult woman who had mild COVID-19 (a few samples of this study predate the infection). Cell type and time point are not known. The V call is TRBV4-3, the J call TRBJ2-1; D is unclear. This chain's CDR3 is CASSQDLSRHNEQFF. In DNA, the CDR3 is TGCGCCAGCAGCCAAGATCTTAGCAGACACAATGAGCAGTTCTTC.